The clone carrying this TCR beta chain was observed a few times. The target antigen is unknown. The source of the sample is a study of identical twins. Healthy Caucasians were all of the donors. TCRdb called the 5' RACE reads again in MiXCR, with one record for every CDR3 protein. Among under 250,000 distinct CDR3 sequences listed, approximately 8.3% were seen once. Germline V gene data show CDR1 as SGHVS and CDR2 as FQNEAQ. J was trimmed by 8 bases and V by 3 bases; bases with no gene match: 6. This CDR3 contains 15 residues. General study findings and limits: Models predicted less out-of-frame TCR alpha sharing in monozygotic twins than was found. Twin pairs had excess sharing that was weaker in beta out-of-frame sequences.

These same data were also listed under a study on yellow fever vaccine responses in identical twins.

This receptor was taken from a woman aged 18-35 years in good health. The rearrangement links TRBV7-8 to TRBJ1-6, with 8 positions matching TRBD1. Sequencing used memory (CD45RO+) T cells sorted from blood. The CDR3 loop reads CASSFVGQGDSPLHF. Written as DNA, the CDR3 is TGTGCCAGCAGCTTCGTCGGACAGGGTGATTCACCCCTCCACTTT.